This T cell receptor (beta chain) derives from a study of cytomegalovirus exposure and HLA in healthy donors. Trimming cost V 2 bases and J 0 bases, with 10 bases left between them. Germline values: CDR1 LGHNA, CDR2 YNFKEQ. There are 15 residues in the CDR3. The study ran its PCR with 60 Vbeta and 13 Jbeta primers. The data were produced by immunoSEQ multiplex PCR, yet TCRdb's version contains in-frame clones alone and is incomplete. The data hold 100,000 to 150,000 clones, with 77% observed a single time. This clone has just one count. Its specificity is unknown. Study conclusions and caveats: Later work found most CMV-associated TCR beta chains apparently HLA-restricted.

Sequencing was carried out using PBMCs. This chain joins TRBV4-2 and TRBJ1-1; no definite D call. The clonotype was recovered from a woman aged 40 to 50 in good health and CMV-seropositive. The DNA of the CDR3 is TGTGCCAGCAGCCAATCAGGCGACCTGAACACTGAAGCTTTCTTT. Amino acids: CASSQSGDLNTEAFF.